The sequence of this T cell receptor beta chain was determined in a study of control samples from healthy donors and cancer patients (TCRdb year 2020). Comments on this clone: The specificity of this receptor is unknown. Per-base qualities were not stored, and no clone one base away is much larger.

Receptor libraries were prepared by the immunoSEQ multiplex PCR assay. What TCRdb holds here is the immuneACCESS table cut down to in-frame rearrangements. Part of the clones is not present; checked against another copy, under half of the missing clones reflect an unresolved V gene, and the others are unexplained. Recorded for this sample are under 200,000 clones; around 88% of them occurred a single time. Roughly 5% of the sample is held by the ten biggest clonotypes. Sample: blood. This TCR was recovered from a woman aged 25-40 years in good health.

The bases read TGCAGTGCTCCCAGGGCTAACGGCTACACCTTC. This codes for CSAPRANGYTF. The V gene is TRBV20-1 and the J gene is TRBJ1-2, with TRBD1 as a weak D call on 5 bases. A distance of 12 bases separates the germline ends of V and J, which lose 5 bases and 8 bases respectively. From the germline V gene (reference sequence), CDR1 is DFQATT and CDR2 is SNEGSKA. The CDR3 measures 11 amino acids from cysteine to phenylalanine. Only the CDR3 part of the read is kept: 33 bases, read in frame from the first base.